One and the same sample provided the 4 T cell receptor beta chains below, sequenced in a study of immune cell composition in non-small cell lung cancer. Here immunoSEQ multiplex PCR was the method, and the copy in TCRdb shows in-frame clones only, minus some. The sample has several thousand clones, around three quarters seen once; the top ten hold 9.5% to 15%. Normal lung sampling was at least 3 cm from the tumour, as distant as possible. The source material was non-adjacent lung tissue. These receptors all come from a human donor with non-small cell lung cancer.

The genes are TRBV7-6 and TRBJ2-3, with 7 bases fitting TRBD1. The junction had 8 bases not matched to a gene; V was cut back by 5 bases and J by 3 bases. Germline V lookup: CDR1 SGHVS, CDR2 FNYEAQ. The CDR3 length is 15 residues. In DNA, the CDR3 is TGTGCCAGCAGCCGGAGACAGGGTATTACAGATACGCAGTATTTT. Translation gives CASSRRQGITDTQYF.

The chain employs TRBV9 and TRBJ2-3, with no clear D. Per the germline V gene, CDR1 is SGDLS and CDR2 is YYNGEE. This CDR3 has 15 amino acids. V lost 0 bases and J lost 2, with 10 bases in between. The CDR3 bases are TGTGCCAGCAGCGTAGGGGCGGCCACCACAGATACGCAGTATTTT. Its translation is CASSVGAATTDTQYF.

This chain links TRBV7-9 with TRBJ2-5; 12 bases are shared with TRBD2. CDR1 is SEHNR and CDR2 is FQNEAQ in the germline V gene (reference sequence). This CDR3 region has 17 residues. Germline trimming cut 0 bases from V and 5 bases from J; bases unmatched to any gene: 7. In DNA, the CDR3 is TGTGCCAGCAGCTTAGCAGGACTAGCGGGAAATAGGGAGACCCAGTACTTC. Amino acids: CASSLAGLAGNRETQYF.

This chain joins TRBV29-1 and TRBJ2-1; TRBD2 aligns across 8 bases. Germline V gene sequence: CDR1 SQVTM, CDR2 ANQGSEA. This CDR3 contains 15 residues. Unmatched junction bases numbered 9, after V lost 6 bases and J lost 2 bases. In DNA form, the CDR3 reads TGCAGCGTCGCGGGGGGACTCGCGACCTACAATGAGCAGTTCTTC. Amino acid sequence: CSVAGGLATYNEQFF.